This T cell receptor (beta chain) was captured by sequencing in a study of Graves' ophthalmopathy and Graves' hyperthyroidism. Whole-study context: Pretreatment peripheral blood was obtained at initial diagnosis.

This CDR3 has 13 residues. Unmatched junction bases numbered 7, after V lost 8 bases and J lost 7 bases. CDR1 and CDR2 from the germline V gene are SGHAT and FQNNGV. This clonotype was seen many times. CAS ≥3, NOSPECS ≥4, moderate-to-severe activity and duration under 3 months marked donors with ophthalmopathy. Diagnostic conclusions were grounded in clinical symptoms, serum thyroxine, TRAb, thyroid ultrasound and orbital computed tomography. Amplified TCR beta CDR3 regions were obtained using RNA transcripts as template. A first-round RT-PCR used HTBI primers, followed by a second-round multiplex PCR. TCRdb used MiXCR to reprocess the multiplex PCR reads, holding one entry per CDR3 protein. The sample carries 660,000 or so distinct CDR3 sequences, under 50% recorded once.

The gene calls are TRBV11-2 and TRBJ2-3, with 9 positions matching TRBD2. Sequencing was done on a sample of peripheral blood. The TCR comes from an adult man with Graves' ophthalmopathy. CDR3 sequence reads: CASVGSGGYTQYF. The CDR3 DNA follows: TGTGCCAGCGTGGGAAGCGGGGGGTATACGCAGTATTTT.